A single sample is the source of the 31 T cell receptor beta chains below, sequenced in a study of response to subunit inactivated influenza vaccine. TCRdb re-called the RT-PCR reads through MiXCR, storing one row per CDR3 protein. Found here are 450,000 to 600,000 distinct CDR3 sequences, 6.5% to 8% of them singletons; the top ten hold roughly 13%. The sample here was PBMCs from blood, taken about 24 months after vaccination. The receptors here all came from a man aged 50-75 years who received an inactivated influenza vaccine.

This clonotype showed up many times. This chain links TRBV28 with TRBJ2-1; no clear D gene. This CDR3 has 15 residues. CDR1 MDHEN and CDR2 SYDVKM come from the germline V gene. The V and J ends lost 6 bases and 0 bases respectively, with 12 bases between them. CDR3 sequence: CASSRLDFSYNEQFF. The DNA for the CDR3 is TGTGCCAGCAGCCGGCTAGACTTCTCCTACAATGAGCAGTTCTTC.

This clonotype was seen more than once but under ten times. The gene calls are TRBV6-5 and TRBJ2-5; tentative D call: TRBD1 (6 bases). In germline, CDR1 is MNHEY, CDR2 SVGAGI. Trimming left V 5 bases short and J 1 base short, with 11 bases between. The CDR3 is made up of 14 amino acids. CDR3 protein: CASSNRQAQETQYF. The CDR3 DNA follows: TGTGCCAGCAGTAACCGACAGGCCCAAGAGACCCAGTACTTC.

In regard to this clonotype: Because the CDR3 is missing its conserved closing phenylalanine or tryptophan, this is likely a read error. The chain has TRBV6-1 and TRBJ2-1; tentative D call: TRBD2 (5 bases). Trimming removed 6 bases at V and 6 bases at J, with 12 bases between. This CDR3 region has 13 residues. Germline assignment: CDR1 MNHNS and CDR2 SASEGT. The CDR3 sequence: CASRNGDSNEQFS. The CDR3 region has the DNA TGTGCCAGCAGAAACGGGGATTCCAATGAGCAGTTCTCC.

In its sample, this clonotype was seen once. This rearrangement joins TRBV4-2 to TRBJ1-1; 7 bases fit TRBD1. The J segment lost 5 bases and the V segment lost 4 bases, leaving 10 bases of the junction unmatched. This CDR3 contains 15 residues. The germline V gene encodes CDR1 LGHNA and CDR2 YNFKEQ. The CDR3 reads CASSPGKGAGTEAFF. As DNA, the CDR3 is TGTGCCAGCAGCCCCGGGAAGGGGGCAGGTACTGAAGCTTTCTTT.

This clonotype has a handful of counts. The chain employs TRBV27 and TRBJ2-3; D is unclear. CDR3 size: 14 residues. The germline V gene has CDR1 MNHEY and CDR2 SMNVEV (reference sequence). V was pared by 3 bases and J by 0 bases, with 7 bases between. CDR3 coding DNA: TGTGCCAGCAGTTTTTCGGAAAGCACAGATACGCAGTATTTT. It is translated as CASSFSESTDTQYF.

The chain recombines TRBV4-3 with TRBJ2-1; D unclear. CDR1 LGHNA and CDR2 YSLEER come from the germline V gene. With 2 bases removed from V and 5 bases from J, the gap between germline ends came to 13 bases. This CDR3 has 15 residues. The CDR3 DNA follows: TGCGCCAGCAGCCAAAGCCTCCGAGCCAACAATGAGCAGTTCTTC. It specifies CASSQSLRANNEQFF.

This clonotype was counted ten times or more. The genes are TRBV20-1 and TRBJ2-3; D remains ambiguous. Trimming took 3 bases from V and 7 from J, leaving 11 bases between them. Germline V gene lookup returns CDR1 DFQATT and CDR2 SNEGSKA (reference sequence). This CDR3 contains 12 residues. This CDR3 reads CSARNAPNTQYF. DNA for the CDR3: TGCAGTGCTAGGAACGCCCCGAATACGCAGTATTTT.

The chain joins TRBV20-1 to TRBJ2-1; no firm D call. The germline V and J ends were trimmed by 3 bases and 3 bases, with 12 bases remaining between them. This CDR3 comprises 14 residues. CDR1 and CDR2 from the germline V gene are DFQATT and SNEGSKA (reference sequence). The CDR3 here is CSASEGWRYNEQFF. The CDR3 bases are TGCAGTGCTAGTGAAGGTTGGCGCTACAATGAGCAGTTCTTC.

The chain employs TRBV29-1 and TRBJ1-2; TRBD1 is a possible D gene (6 bases). Germline values: CDR1 SQVTM, CDR2 ANQGSEA. The CDR3 runs to 15 residues. The ends were cut back, 2 bases at V and 3 bases at J, with 16 bases in the middle. CDR3: CSVERGDRWYYGYTF. DNA for the CDR3: TGCAGCGTTGAAAGGGGGGATAGGTGGTACTATGGCTACACCTTC. The variable domain in full, with the rest retrieved from reference TRBV29-1 and TRBJ1-2, is SAVISQKPSRDICQRGTSLTIQCQVDSQVTMMFWYRQQPGQSLTLIATANQGSEATYESGFVIDKFPISRPNLTFSTLTVSNMSPEDSSIYLCSVERGDRWYYGYTFGSGTRLTVV.

This clonotype was observed a few times. The chain couples TRBV12-3 or TRBV12-4 to TRBJ2-7; D is possibly TRBD2 (5 bases). The CDR3 spans 12 residues. V lost 8 bases to trimming and J lost 6 bases, with 14 bases between them. The CDR3 nucleotides are TGTGCCAGCGGCAGCGGCTTCGCCGAGCAGTACTTC. Translated, it gives CASGSGFAEQYF.

This chain links TRBV20-1 with TRBJ2-1, with no clear D. Germline V gene data show CDR1 as DFQATT and CDR2 as SNEGSKA (reference sequence). Trimming pared 5 bases from V and 0 bases from J, leaving 8 bases between. The CDR3 consists of 13 residues. The CDR3 DNA reads as TGCAGTGCTCAGTCCAGCTCCTACAATGAGCAGTTCTTC. This sequence encodes CSAQSSSYNEQFF.

The rearrangement links TRBV2 to TRBJ2-7, with D possibly matching TRBD2 (5 bases). CDR3 length: 12 residues. V was trimmed by 4 bases and J by 6 bases, leaving 10 bases between them. CDR1 and CDR2 (germline): SNHLY, FYNNEI. This CDR3 is CASSVGGFEQYF. DNA of the CDR3: TGTGCCAGCAGTGTCGGAGGATTCGAGCAGTACTTC.

The V and J genes are TRBV7-2 and TRBJ2-2; 9 nucleotides agree with TRBD2. V trimming: 5 bases; J trimming: 3 bases; junction bases outside the gene matches: 7. The CDR3 is 16 amino acids. Germline assignment: CDR1 SGHTA and CDR2 FQGNSA. DNA of the CDR3: TGTGCCAGCAGCGTCCAGCTAGCGGGGTACACCGGGGAGCTGTTTTTT. This translates into CASSVQLAGYTGELFF.

This clonotype occurred a few times. The V gene is TRBV28, the J gene TRBJ1-1; no definite D call. CDR1 MDHEN and CDR2 SYDVKM come from the germline V gene. CDR3 length: 12 residues. Trimming left V 7 bases short and J 11 bases short, with 17 bases between. The CDR3 nucleotides are TGTGCCAGCAAGGTGAAGGCATCTAGGGCTTTCTTT. Translated, it gives CASKVKASRAFF.

This clonotype was counted a few times. This chain's CDR3 is CSARGPDSLNQPQHF. The DNA of the CDR3 is TGCAGTGCTAGAGGCCCGGACAGCTTGAATCAGCCCCAGCATTTT. This chain joins TRBV20-1 and TRBJ1-5; TRBD1 might be the D (6 bases). The CDR3 sequence is 15 residues long. The germline V gene has CDR1 DFQATT and CDR2 SNEGSKA (reference sequence). The V end was cut by 1 base, the J end by 4 bases, with 14 bases between.

This chain connects TRBV5-1 to TRBJ2-5; 11 nucleotides agree with TRBD2. J lost 4 bases, V lost 4 bases, and 12 bases had no gene match. The CDR3 totals 17 residues. Germline CDR1 reads SGHRS; CDR2 reads YFSETQ. CDR3 DNA sequence: TGCGCCAGCAGCCTAACTAGCGGGGGCAGAATAGGAGAGACCCAGTACTTC. Translating gives CASSLTSGGRIGETQYF.

This clonotype was seen only a few times. The chain combines TRBV5-1 with TRBJ2-1; no firm D call. The germline V gene encodes CDR1 SGHRS and CDR2 YFSETQ. The V end lost 0 bases, the J end lost 2 bases, and 15 bases lay between the germline ends. The CDR3 is 17 amino acids. The CDR3 is CASSLAAWRDPYNEQFF. The DNA of the CDR3 is TGCGCCAGCAGCTTGGCCGCCTGGAGAGATCCCTACAATGAGCAGTTCTTC.

The rearrangement links TRBV4-3 to TRBJ2-7; D perhaps matches TRBD1 (6 bases). Trimming removed 2 bases at V and 0 bases at J, with 8 bases between. This CDR3 has 14 residues. Per the germline V gene, CDR1 is LGHNA and CDR2 is YSLEER. In DNA, the CDR3 is TGCGCCAGCAGCCAAAAAGGGGGCTCCTACGAGCAGTACTTC. Amino acids: CASSQKGGSYEQYF.

Many counts were recorded for this clonotype. The rearrangement uses TRBV12-3 or TRBV12-4 and TRBJ2-5; 7 bases line up with TRBD2. J gave up 2 bases and V 6 bases, and 9 bases lay outside the gene matches. This CDR3 has 15 residues. CDR3 protein: CASSPWGEGQETQYF. The CDR3 DNA sequence: TGTGCCAGCAGCCCTTGGGGGGAGGGTCAAGAGACCCAGTACTTC.

The V and J genes are TRBV7-8 and TRBJ2-1, with D perhaps TRBD1 or TRBD2 (5 bases each). The ends were cut back, 3 bases at V and 6 bases at J, with 9 bases in the middle. This CDR3 spans 13 amino acids. The V gene's germline CDR1 is SGHVS and CDR2 FQNEAQ. Here the CDR3 reads CASSLGTINEQFF. The DNA of the CDR3 is TGTGCCAGCAGCTTGGGGACGATCAATGAGCAGTTCTTC.

The table lists this clonotype with a few counts. J is TRBJ1-2 and V is TRBV4-3; no clear D. The germline V gene has CDR1 LGHNA and CDR2 YSLEER. V was shortened by 0 bases and J by 8 bases, with 7 bases between the two germline ends. The CDR3 runs 12 residues. CDR3 sequence reads: CASSQDGRGYTF. The CDR3 DNA reads as TGCGCCAGCAGCCAAGACGGTCGCGGCTACACCTTC.

The table lists this clonotype with a few counts. The chain couples TRBV11-2 to TRBJ2-1; D might be TRBD1 (6 bases). Germline CDR1 SGHAT, CDR2 FQNNGV. Trimming removed 1 base from V and 5 bases from J, with 18 bases in between. The CDR3 covers 17 residues. The CDR3: CASSLGSGERFHNEQFF. The CDR3 DNA follows: TGTGCCAGCAGCTTAGGCTCAGGGGAGCGGTTCCACAATGAGCAGTTCTTC.

This clonotype was picked up a small number of times. V is TRBV12-3 or TRBV12-4 and J is TRBJ2-1, with 9 bases aligning to TRBD2. The CDR3 spans 13 residues. Germline trimming cut 6 bases from V and 8 bases from J; bases unmatched to any gene: 5. Here the CDR3 reads CASRTSGSDEQFF. DNA for the CDR3: TGTGCCAGCAGGACTAGCGGTTCGGATGAGCAGTTCTTC.

This clonotype was counted between two and nine times. The rearrangement links TRBV12-3 or TRBV12-4 to TRBJ2-3, with a weak D call TRBD2 (6 bases). V lost 5 bases to trimming and J lost 8 bases, with 14 bases between them. CDR3 length: 13 amino acids. This CDR3 reads CASSRSDGGTQYF. In DNA, the CDR3 is TGTGCCAGCAGTCGGAGCGACGGGGGTACGCAGTATTTT.

This clonotype was detected only a few times. This sequence joins TRBV6-1 and TRBJ2-1, with D perhaps TRBD1 (5 bases). Per the germline V gene, CDR1 is MNHNS and CDR2 is SASEGT. V was shortened by 6 bases and J by 4 bases, with 13 bases between the two germline ends. The CDR3 is made up of 14 amino acids. The CDR3 nucleotides are TGTGCCAGCAGACCATTTAGGGGATACAATGAGCAGTTCTTC. Protein sequence: CASRPFRGYNEQFF.

This clonotype was detected many times. This chain connects TRBV9 to TRBJ2-5; tentative D call: TRBD2 (7 bases). Germline lookup yields CDR1 SGDLS and CDR2 YYNGEE. The V and J ends lost 2 bases and 5 bases respectively, with 22 bases between them. The CDR3 is made up of 17 amino acids. CDR3 bases: TGTGCCAGCAGCGTCTGGGCGGGGGCCCAGTTGGGGGAGACCCAGTACTTC. It is translated as CASSVWAGAQLGETQYF.

The chain couples TRBV24-1 to TRBJ2-1, with a tentative D call TRBD2 (7 bases). Germline V gives CDR1 KGHDR, CDR2 SFDVKD. The CDR3 loop spans 18 amino acids. Trimming cost V 4 bases and J 2 bases, with 20 bases left between them. The CDR3: CATSDPTWGGEAYNEQFF. The CDR3 DNA reads TGTGCCACCAGTGACCCGACATGGGGGGGCGAGGCCTACAATGAGCAGTTCTTC.

The chain carries TRBV29-1 and TRBJ2-6; D is unclear. Germline-derived CDR1 and CDR2 are SQVTM and ANQGSEA. The CDR3 consists of 15 residues. With 7 bases removed from V and 0 bases from J, the gap between germline ends came to 13 bases. The CDR3 sequence is CSAQTSYSGANVLTF. The DNA of the CDR3 is TGCAGCGCTCAAACGAGCTACTCTGGGGCCAACGTCCTGACTTTC.

This clonotype was counted a few times. This rearrangement joins TRBV20-1 to TRBJ2-7, with a possible D match to TRBD2 (5 bases). The germline V and J ends were trimmed by 5 bases and 5 bases, with 19 bases remaining between them. This CDR3 comprises 14 residues. Per the germline V gene, CDR1 is DFQATT and CDR2 is SNEGSKA (reference sequence). The CDR3 bases are TGCAGTGCTTGGAGGCTAGCTGGATTCAACGAGCAGTACTTC. This translates into CSAWRLAGFNEQYF.

This clonotype was picked up many times. The chain uses TRBV29-1 and TRBJ1-1; D is unresolved. Germline V CDR1 and CDR2: SQVTM, ANQGSEA. Trimming removed 4 bases from V and 3 bases from J, with 9 bases in between. The CDR3 is 12 residues long. The CDR3 sequence: CSVVLMDTEAFF. The DNA for the CDR3 is TGCAGCGTTGTATTAATGGACACTGAAGCTTTCTTT.

This clonotype was recorded a few times. The gene calls are TRBV20-1 and TRBJ2-3; TRBD2 aligns across 7 bases. The CDR3 extends over 15 amino acids. Germline-derived CDR1 and CDR2 are DFQATT and SNEGSKA (reference sequence). V was pared by 3 bases and J by 3 bases, with 9 bases of the junction left unmatched. The CDR3 region is CSASPAGLGTDTQYF. The DNA for the CDR3 is TGCAGTGCTAGCCCAGCGGGATTAGGGACAGATACGCAGTATTTT.